This passage covers 11 T cell receptor beta chains from one sample sequenced in a study of T cells after posttransplantation cyclophosphamide. The naive gate required viable CD3+CD4+ or CD3+CD8+ cells with CCR7+CD45RA+CD45RO-CD95-CD27+CD28+ phenotype. TCRdb keeps only in-frame clones here, not all; method: immunoSEQ multiplex PCR. The sample contains about 19,000 clones, 95% to 98% of which appear only once. Input material: naive CD4+ T cells sorted from PBMCs. The receptors derive from a man aged 40-55 years in good health, CMV-negative, and a related stem cell transplant donor.

The chain recombines TRBV5-1 with TRBJ2-1; 10 bases fit TRBD1. The CDR3 is 16 amino acids. V trimming: 3 bases; J trimming: 9 bases; junction bases outside the gene matches: 12. Germline V lookup: CDR1 SGHRS, CDR2 YFSETQ. CDR3: CASSSSTGGGKVEQFF. As DNA, the CDR3 is TGCGCCAGCAGCTCGTCGACAGGGGGCGGTAAGGTTGAGCAGTTCTTC.

This clone was seen a single time. The rearrangement uses TRBV5-4 and TRBJ1-1; no clear D gene. CDR3 length equals 13 residues. Trimming shortened V by 0 bases and J by 3 bases, and 6 bases separated the two germline ends. In germline, CDR1 is SGHNT, CDR2 YYREEE (reference sequence). CDR3 in DNA: TGTGCCAGCAGCTTGGTGCAGGACACTGAAGCTTTCTTT. Its translation: CASSLVQDTEAFF.

The genes are TRBV19 and TRBJ2-7, with 7 positions matching TRBD1. The V segment lost 4 bases and the J segment 2 bases; nucleotides outside the gene matches: 11. The CDR3 is made up of 16 amino acids. CDR1 and CDR2 (germline): LNHDA, SQIVND (reference sequence). The CDR3 DNA reads as TGTGCCAGTAGTAGCCTCAGGGACAGCGGACCCTACGAGCAGTACTTC. It codes for CASSSLRDSGPYEQYF.

The chain carries TRBV19 and TRBJ2-2; 11 bases align to TRBD1. This CDR3 spans 17 amino acids. CDR1 is LNHDA, CDR2 SQIVND, per germline (reference sequence). V dropped 4 bases and J dropped 4; count of bases not matched to a gene: 8. In DNA, the CDR3 is TGTGCCAGTAGTACGGGACAGGGGGTATCGGTCACCGGGGAGCTGTTTTTT. Its protein is CASSTGQGVSVTGELFF. Supplemented by reference TRBV19 and TRBJ2-2, the full variable domain reads DGGITQSPKYLFRKEGQNVTLSCEQNLNHDAMYWYRQDPGQGLRLIYYSQIVNDFQKGDIAEGYSVSREKKESFPLTVTSAQKNPTAFYLCASSTGQGVSVTGELFFGEGSRLTVL.

The chain links TRBV19 to TRBJ2-7; 10 bases line up with TRBD2. Germline CDR1 LNHDA, CDR2 SQIVND (reference sequence). The CDR3 length is 14 residues. V shed 7 bases, J shed 5 bases, and the junction held 8 bases outside the gene matches. CDR3 amino acids: CASTPSGSSDEQYF. The CDR3 nucleotides read TGTGCCAGTACCCCTAGCGGGAGTAGCGACGAGCAGTACTTC.

The rearrangement joins TRBV28 to TRBJ2-5, with TRBD1 matching 10 bases. The end of the DNA fits TRBJ2-7 better, so the J call may be wrong. The CDR3 totals 14 residues. Per germline, CDR1 MDHEN and CDR2 SYDVKM. CDR3 sequence: CASRPGTGVDEQYF. The CDR3 coding sequence is TGTGCCAGCAGACCCGGGACAGGGGTCGACGAGCAGTACTTC.

The chain is built from TRBV7-2 and TRBJ2-3; no firm D call. The CDR3 runs to 13 residues. Trimming removed 2 bases at V and 4 bases at J, with 7 bases between. From germline, CDR1 is SGHTA and CDR2 FQGNSA. CDR3 nucleotides: TGTGCCAGCAGCTTAAACTTGGCAGATACGCAGTATTTT. Protein product: CASSLNLADTQYF.

V is TRBV25-1 and J is TRBJ2-2; 7 bases align to TRBD2. CDR3 length: 15 residues. V lost 3 bases and J lost 0; bases outside the gene matches: 1. CDR1 MGHDK and CDR2 SYGVNS come from the germline V gene. CDR3 in amino acids: CASSDLAANTGELFF. CDR3 in DNA: TGTGCCAGCAGTGATCTAGCGGCGAACACCGGGGAGCTGTTTTTT.

This clone was found once. The rearrangement links TRBV2 to TRBJ1-2; tentatively, D is TRBD1 (5 bases). CDR1 and CDR2 from the germline V gene are SNHLY and FYNNEI. Deletions cut 2 bases from V and 8 bases from J, with 18 bases between. CDR3 length: 15 residues. CDR3 region: CASSEMGPGYGGYTF. The CDR3 coding sequence is TGTGCCAGCAGTGAAATGGGGCCAGGCTACGGGGGCTACACCTTC.

V usage is TRBV28 and J usage is TRBJ2-3, with D perhaps matching TRBD2 (5 bases). Trimming pared 2 bases from V and 4 bases from J, leaving 7 bases between. Looked up from germline, CDR1 is MDHEN and CDR2 is SYDVKM. The CDR3 is 13 amino acids. CDR3 sequence reads: CASSLGSPDTQYF. CDR3 coding DNA: TGTGCCAGCAGTTTAGGGAGTCCAGATACGCAGTATTTT.

V usage is TRBV5-4 and J usage is TRBJ2-3, with TRBD1 as a possible D gene (6 bases). V was pared by 2 bases and J by 6 bases, with 22 bases between. There are 17 residues in the CDR3. From germline, CDR1 is SGHNT and CDR2 YYREEE (reference sequence). CDR3 nucleotide sequence: TGTGCCAGCAGCTTCCTCGGGACAACCGTCGGAGGCGATACGCAGTATTTT. Its protein is CASSFLGTTVGGDTQYF.